This T cell receptor (beta chain) was captured by sequencing in a study of OX40 agonist ivuxolimab in advanced cancers. Assay: immunoSEQ multiplex PCR; the TCRdb copy retains only in-frame clones and omits some. The sample includes some 98,000 clones, about 80% of them seen just once. The CDR3 totals 16 residues. Germline values: CDR1 MNHEY, CDR2 SMNVEV (reference sequence). Trimming took off 2 bases at V and 5 bases at J, with 18 bases between the two ends. The chain couples TRBV27 to TRBJ2-5, with D possibly being TRBD2 (5 bases). The sequencing here drew on CD4+ or CD8+ T cells sorted from blood, taken in a trial of the OX40 agonist ivuxolimab. The sequence was collected from an adult with an advanced solid tumor such as melanoma, head and neck, liver or kidney cancer. The CDR3: CASSLGRIISPETQYF. As DNA, the CDR3 is TGTGCCAGCAGTTTAGGGAGAATCATCTCCCCCGAGACCCAGTACTTC.